The clone carrying this T cell receptor (beta chain) has just a few counts. Germline assignment: CDR1 SEHNR and CDR2 FQNEAQ (reference sequence). CDR3 size: 14 residues. The germline V and J ends were trimmed by 5 bases and 7 bases, with 17 bases remaining between them. As it was prepared, the TCRbeta library received unique molecular identifiers. MiXCR, applied by TCRdb to the PCR reads, yields one record per CDR3 protein. The table shows about 610,000 distinct CDR3 sequences, with roughly a quarter occurring only once. This sample is part of a study of T-cell reconstitution after alpha-beta-depleted transplantation in children.

This chain uses TRBV7-9 with TRBJ1-2, with a tentative D call TRBD1 (5 bases). The receptor's source is a boy in the first two years of life with Wiskott-Aldrich syndrome, due to receive a stem cell transplant. The sample consisted of PBMCs, taken before TCRalphabeta/CD19-depleted stem cell transplant. This chain's CDR3 is CASSPGGTSRGYTF. Written as DNA, the CDR3 is TGTGCCAGCAGCCCCGGAGGGACGTCTCGTGGCTACACCTTC.